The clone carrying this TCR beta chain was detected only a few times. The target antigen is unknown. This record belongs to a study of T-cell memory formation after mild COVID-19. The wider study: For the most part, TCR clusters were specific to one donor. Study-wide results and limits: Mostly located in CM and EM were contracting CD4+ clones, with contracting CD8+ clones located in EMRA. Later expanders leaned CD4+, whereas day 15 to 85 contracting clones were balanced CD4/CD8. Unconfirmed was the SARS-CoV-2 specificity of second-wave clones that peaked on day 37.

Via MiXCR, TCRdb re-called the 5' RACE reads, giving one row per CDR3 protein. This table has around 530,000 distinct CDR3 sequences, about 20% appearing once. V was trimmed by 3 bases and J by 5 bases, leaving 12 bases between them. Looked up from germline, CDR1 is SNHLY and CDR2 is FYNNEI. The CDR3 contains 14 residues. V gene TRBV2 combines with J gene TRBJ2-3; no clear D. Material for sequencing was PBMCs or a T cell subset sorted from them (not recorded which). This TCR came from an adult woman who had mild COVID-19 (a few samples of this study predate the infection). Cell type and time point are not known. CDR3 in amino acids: CASSDVTSLDTQYF. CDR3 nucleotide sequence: TGTGCCAGCAGTGACGTAACCAGCTTAGATACGCAGTATTTT.